This T cell receptor (beta chain) was documented in a study of T cells after yellow fever vaccination. Study-wide points: Most primary-vaccination clones reappeared after the booster (about 95% CD4, about 88% CD8).

For this clonotype: No antigen is known for it.

From the 5' RACE reads, TCRdb called clonotypes with MiXCR, one entry per CDR3 protein. The sample lists some 320,000 distinct CDR3 sequences, roughly 4% occurring once. The CDR3 has 16 residues. V shed 3 bases and J shed 0 bases, with 9 bases lying between them. The germline V gene has CDR1 LGHNA and CDR2 YSLEER. The V and J genes are TRBV4-3 and TRBJ2-6; possible D gene TRBD2, 5 bases. The TCR originated in a young man who received the YFV17D yellow fever vaccine. The sequencing used PBMCs, collected 5 days after the yellow fever booster vaccination. This CDR3 is CASSHFGGSGANVLTF. The CDR3 bases are TGCGCCAGCAGCCACTTCGGAGGCTCTGGGGCCAACGTCCTGACTTTC.